This TCR beta chain came from a study of CD8 T cells in ankylosing spondylitis. The CDR3 sequence is 15 residues long. With V trimmed by 5 bases and J by 4 bases, 9 bases remained unmatched. Germline V gene data show CDR1 as LNHNV and CDR2 as YYDKDF (reference sequence). TCRdb processed the 5' RACE reads anew with MiXCR; each CDR3 protein has one entry. This table holds 110,000 to 150,000 distinct CDR3 sequences, roughly 8.8% found once. This rearrangement joins TRBV15 to TRBJ2-3; the match to TRBD2 covers 7 bases. The receptor's source is a male donor with ankylosing spondylitis. The specimen was synovial fluid, either unsorted or a sorted T cell fraction (not recorded which). The CDR3 loop reads CATSGGGSMSDTQYF. The DNA for the CDR3 is TGTGCCACCAGCGGCGGCGGGAGTATGTCAGATACGCAGTATTTT.